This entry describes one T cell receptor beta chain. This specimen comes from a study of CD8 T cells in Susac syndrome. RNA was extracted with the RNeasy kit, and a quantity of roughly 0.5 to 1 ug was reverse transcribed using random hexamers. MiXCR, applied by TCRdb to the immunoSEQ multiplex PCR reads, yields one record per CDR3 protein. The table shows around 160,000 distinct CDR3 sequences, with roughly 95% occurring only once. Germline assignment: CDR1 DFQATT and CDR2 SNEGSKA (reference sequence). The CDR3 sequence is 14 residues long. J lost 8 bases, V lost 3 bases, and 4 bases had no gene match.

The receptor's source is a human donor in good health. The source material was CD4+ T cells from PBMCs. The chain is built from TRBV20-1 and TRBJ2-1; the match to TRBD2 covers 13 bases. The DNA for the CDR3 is TGCAGTGCTAGCACTAGCGGGGGGGCATATGAGCAGTTCTTC. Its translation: CSASTSGGAYEQFF.